The clone carrying this TCR beta chain has a handful of counts. What it binds is not known. This sample stems from a study of blood T cells in healthy people across ages. As for the study in general: About one barcoded beta molecule per two T cells was the capture yield of template switching. Study results and caveats: A strong correlation was seen between TCR beta diversity and naive T cell percentage. It was not possible, with unsorted PBMCs, to conclusively compare naive and antigen-experienced cells.

The CDR3 has 16 amino acids. The germline V gene has CDR1 DFQATT and CDR2 SNEGSKA (reference sequence). The V segment lost 6 bases and the J segment 3 bases; nucleotides outside the gene matches: 13. Alongside a J-beta primer mix, a sample-barcoded 5' primer served in a second PCR lasting 7 to 11 cycles. A single record per CDR3 protein comes from TCRdb applying MiXCR to the 5' RACE reads. Among 1.5 million to 2 million distinct CDR3 sequences listed, 30% to 40% were seen once. The chain uses TRBV20-1 and TRBJ2-1; 8 bases agree with TRBD2. The source material was blood. The TCR originated in a woman aged 25 to 39 in good health. The CDR3 region has the DNA TGCAGTGCCTTAACTCGGGGGGGCCTTTACTACAATGAGCAGTTCTTC. Protein: CSALTRGGLYYNEQFF.